Shown below are 2 T cell receptor beta chains from a single sample sequenced in a study of early T cells in non-severe SARS-CoV-2 infection. TCRdb re-called the 5' RACE reads with MiXCR, one entry per CDR3 protein. The repertoire has 50,000 to 55,000 distinct CDR3 sequences, about 9.3% of them found once; the top ten carry under 15%. The sample consisted of whole blood. These receptors originate from an adult who was a healthcare worker with PCR-confirmed SARS-CoV-2 infection or an uninfected control (not recorded which).

This clonotype appeared a few times. The chain combines TRBV12-3 or TRBV12-4 with TRBJ1-6; TRBD1 agrees at 7 bases. The CDR3 covers 18 residues. V lost 4 bases and J lost 6; bases outside the gene matches: 15. The CDR3 is CASSYYPSDRVGNSPLHF. The CDR3 bases are TGTGCCAGCAGTTATTACCCCTCCGACAGGGTTGGTAATTCACCCCTCCACTTT.

At least ten counts were recorded for this clonotype. This sequence joins TRBV6-2 or TRBV6-3 and TRBJ2-2; 7 bases align to TRBD1. Germline V gene lookup returns CDR1 MNHEY and CDR2 SVGEGT. V lost 6 bases to trimming and J lost 5 bases; unmatched junction nucleotides: 3. CDR3 length: 13 residues. The CDR3 DNA sequence: TGTGCCAGCAGGAAGGGACAGACCGGGGAGCTGTTTTTT. Translating gives CASRKGQTGELFF.